Below, 12 T cell receptor beta chains from the same sample are listed, as sequenced in a study of molecular identifiers for immune sequencing clone quantification (dated by TCRdb to the late 2010s). Libraries came from PCR. TCRdb lists the instrument as NextSeq 500. TCRdb trimmed the raw reads at Q25, called clones with MiXCR and kept productive beta chains. Rows are combined by CDR3 protein, so each entry shows the most common genes and DNA. Across this sample there are about 510,000 distinct CDR3 sequences, with around 23% seen only once. The top ten constitute approximately 0.8% of the sample. Sequenced input: naive CD8+ T cells from blood, with Jurkat cell RNA spiked in. Per the publication, the cell subset or site label means: FACS-sorted CD8+CD4-CCR7+CD45RA+ naive T cells. The source of these receptors is a human donor in good health. Some libraries in this study had Jurkat cell RNA spiked in.

This clonotype was counted only a few times. V gene TRBV7-9 combines with J gene TRBJ1-3; 8 bases are a match to TRBD1. This CDR3 has 15 residues. Trimming took 5 bases from V and 2 from J; bases not matched to a gene: 5. Germline V CDR1 and CDR2: SEHNR, FQNEAQ (reference sequence). CDR3 DNA sequence: TGTGCCAGCAGCCCGCCGACAGGGGCTGGAAACACCATATATTTT. Protein: CASSPPTGAGNTIYF. The full variable domain, in which reference TRBV7-9 and TRBJ1-3 provide the parts outside the CDR3, is DTGVSQNPRHKITKRGQNVTFRCDPISEHNRLYWYRQTLGQGPEFLTYFQNEAQLEKSRLLSDRFSAERPKGSFSTLEIQRTEQGDSAMYLCASSPPTGAGNTIYFGEGSWLTVV.

This clonotype was counted ten times or more. V usage is TRBV14 and J usage is TRBJ1-2, with D maybe TRBD1 (6 bases). Trimming left V 5 bases short and J 0 bases short, with 10 bases between. The CDR3 consists of 14 residues. Looked up from germline, CDR1 is SGHDN and CDR2 is FVKESK. This chain's CDR3 is CASSTGLTNYGYTF. CDR3 nucleotides: TGTGCCAGCAGCACAGGGCTTACTAACTATGGCTACACCTTC.

As regards this clonotype: This clone may be a read error of a much larger clone one base away. The CDR3 DNA reads as TGCGCCAGCAGCCCCGGGACAGCGGCCTCTGGGGACAACGTCCTGACTTTC. Translating it yields CASSPGTAASGDNVLTF. V and J are TRBV4-3 and TRBJ2-6, with 7 bases fitting TRBD1. The CDR3 has 17 amino acids. From germline, CDR1 is LGHNA and CDR2 YSLEER.

Of note for this clonotype: A much larger clone lies one base from this, so it may be a read error. The chain uses TRBV7-8 and TRBJ2-3, with D perhaps being TRBD1 or TRBD2 (6 bases each). The CDR3 loop spans 17 amino acids. The germline V gene has CDR1 SGHVS and CDR2 FQNEAQ. V lost 9 bases and J 2 bases, leaving 24 bases between the germline ends. CDR3 sequence (DNA): TGTGCCAGAAACCCCTGGAGGGTTGGACAGAACACAGATACGCAGTATTTT. It translates to CARNPWRVGQNTDTQYF.

The chain employs TRBV4-1 and TRBJ1-2; D is undetermined. This CDR3 has 14 residues. Germline CDR1 reads MGHRA; CDR2 reads YSYEKL. V was clipped by 1 base and J by 1 base, with 7 bases between them. The CDR3 DNA is TGCGCCAGCAGCCAAGGGAACAATAACTATGGCTACACCTTC. This codes for CASSQGNNNYGYTF.

This clonotype was detected many times. The chain joins TRBV6-2 or TRBV6-3 to TRBJ2-3, with D hard to call. The V end lost 1 base, the J end lost 2 bases, and 1 base lay between the germline ends. The CDR3 extends over 12 amino acids. Per the germline V gene, CDR1 is MNHEY and CDR2 is SVGEGT. The CDR3 DNA sequence: TGTGCCAGCAGTTACTTCACAGATACGCAGTATTTT. Residues: CASSYFTDTQYF.

On this clonotype itself: Possible read error: a much larger clone is one base away. This chain links TRBV27 with TRBJ1-1; no firm D call. V was trimmed by 8 bases and J by 5 bases, leaving 15 bases between them. Looked up from germline, CDR1 is MNHEY and CDR2 is SMNVEV (reference sequence). The CDR3 contains 13 residues. The CDR3, as DNA: TGTGCCAGCGGCCCAACGGGGTTGACTGAAGCTTTCTTT. It yields the protein CASGPTGLTEAFF.

The rearrangement joins TRBV4-3 to TRBJ1-2; a weak D match, TRBD1 (6 bases). Between the trimmed V and J ends, which lost 0 bases and 4 bases, there was a span of 18 bases. There are 17 residues in the CDR3. Germline values: CDR1 LGHNA, CDR2 YSLEER. This CDR3 is CASSQDWKTWTVYGYTF. The CDR3, as DNA: TGCGCCAGCAGCCAAGATTGGAAAACCTGGACAGTCTATGGCTACACCTTC.

CDR3 DNA: TGTGCCAGCAGAGGCCGGACAAAGGGGAATGAAAAACTGTTTTTT. This encodes CASRGRTKGNEKLFF. The chain couples TRBV6-2 or TRBV6-3 to TRBJ1-4; D might be TRBD1 (5 bases). The CDR3 length is 15 residues. Trimming took off 6 bases at V and 5 bases at J, with 16 bases between the two ends. Germline CDR1 MNHEY, CDR2 SVGEGT.

The CDR3 DNA is TGCGCCAGCAGCCCGGGTACTAGCGGGGCGACCTACGAGCAGTACTTC. It is translated as CASSPGTSGATYEQYF. V is TRBV4-1 and J is TRBJ2-7; 10 bases align to TRBD2. This CDR3 region has 16 residues. With V trimmed by 4 bases and J by 2 bases, 8 bases remained unmatched. CDR1 and CDR2 (germline): MGHRA, YSYEKL.

This clonotype has ten or more counts. The chain is built from TRBV27 and TRBJ2-3, with D maybe TRBD1 (6 bases). This CDR3 is built from 14 residues. CDR1 and CDR2 (germline): MNHEY, SMNVEV (reference sequence). The germline V and J ends were trimmed by 2 bases and 3 bases, with 9 bases remaining between them. The CDR3 here is CASSLVQGTDTQYF. The CDR3 nucleotides are TGTGCCAGCAGTTTAGTACAGGGAACAGATACGCAGTATTTT.

V and J are TRBV6-5 and TRBJ2-1; 10 nucleotides align to TRBD2. CDR3 length equals 13 residues. Germline V gene lookup returns CDR1 MNHEY and CDR2 SVGAGI. The V gene end was trimmed by 8 bases and the J gene end by 10 bases; junction bases not matched to a gene: 8. The CDR3 spells CASAKRGGREQFF. CDR3 in DNA: TGTGCCAGCGCGAAGCGGGGGGGTAGGGAGCAGTTCTTC.